The sample holds many counts of the clone carrying this T cell receptor (beta chain). Its specificity is not known. Germline V gives CDR1 MDHEN, CDR2 SYDVKM. The ends lost 3 bases at V and 7 bases at J; junction bases unmatched: 6. The CDR3 is made up of 13 amino acids. These data originate in a study of T-cell reconstitution after alpha-beta-depleted transplantation in children. Unique molecular identifiers were incorporated during preparation of the TCRbeta library. MiXCR, run by TCRdb on the PCR reads, gives a single entry per CDR3 protein. The sample consists of 140,000 or so distinct CDR3 sequences, roughly 8.8% of them appearing once. Study-level results: T cells produced anew were the main source of T-cell counts and diversity one year after transplant. Surviving recipient T cells and thymic progenitors produced the high day-60 TCRbeta diversity seen in some patients. The origin of alpha-beta T cells about two months after transplant was reportedly several hundred expanded graft clones.

The sequence derives from a female patient under 10 years old who had a stem cell transplant for congenital amegakaryocytic thrombocytopenia, so the T cells may come from the graft donor. The specimen comprised PBMCs, mostly from graft donor cells, sampled 180 days after TCRalphabeta/CD19-depleted stem cell transplant. The V gene is TRBV28, the J gene TRBJ2-7, with 7 bases matching TRBD1. CDR3 sequence reads: CASSFGQADEQYF. In DNA form, the CDR3 reads TGTGCCAGCAGTTTCGGACAGGCAGATGAGCAGTACTTC.